These T cell receptor beta chains were read from a single sample in a study of blood T cell repertoires in COVID-19. Assay: immunoSEQ multiplex PCR; the TCRdb copy retains only in-frame clones and omits some. The sample lists tens of thousands of clones, around nine tenths occurring once. Source material: peripheral blood. These receptor sequences come from a human donor with active COVID-19. The donor label of this sample is uncertain. Each CDR3 is given with its conserved first and last residue. Each record gives: J gene, V gene, clone size, D gene, CDR3 DNA, CDR3 protein. The D gene is left open where the match is weak. Only part of the rows carry a size: once, few, many, or a class if the clone is expanded.

J: TRBJ2-1; V: TRBV2; size: NA; D: NA; DNA: TGTGCCAGCAGCTTCTACAATGAGCAGTTCTTC; CDR3: CASSFYNEQFF
J: TRBJ1-2; V: TRBV5-4; size: few; D: NA; DNA: TGTGCCAGCAGCAACGGAGCCGCGGGGAGCTACACCTTC; CDR3: CASSNGAAGSYTF
J: TRBJ1-1; V: TRBV30; size: NA; D: NA; DNA: TGTGCCTGGAGTGACGCGTCTGAAGCTTTCTTT; CDR3: CAWSDASEAFF
J: TRBJ2-7; V: TRBV4-1; size: NA; D: NA; DNA: TGCGCCAGCAGCCAAGGCGGGGGCCCAGGTTACTACGAGCAGTACTTC; CDR3: CASSQGGGPGYYEQYF
J: TRBJ2-1; V: TRBV12-3/TRBV12-4; size: once; D: NA; DNA: TGTGCCAGCAGTTTATCGGCGGGGAATGAGCAGTTCTTC; CDR3: CASSLSAGNEQFF
J: TRBJ1-1; V: TRBV7-9; size: NA; D: NA; DNA: TGTGCCAGCAGCCTGCAGGAGGACACTGAAGCTTTCTTT; CDR3: CASSLQEDTEAFF
J: TRBJ2-3; V: TRBV28; size: NA; D: NA; DNA: TGTGCCACCGCTTCATCAGGCACAGATACGCAGTATTTT; CDR3: CATASSGTDTQYF
J: TRBJ1-6; V: TRBV15; size: NA; D: NA; DNA: TGTGCCACCAGCAGAAGCCGGGACAACAATTCACCCCTCCACTTT; CDR3: CATSRSRDNNSPLHF
J: TRBJ1-3; V: TRBV28; size: NA; D: NA; DNA: TGTGCCAGTACGGGCGGGGAGGGAAACACCATATATTTT; CDR3: CASTGGEGNTIYF
J: TRBJ2-7; V: TRBV24-1; size: NA; D: TRBD1; DNA: TGTGCCACCAGTGATTCCGGGACAGGGACTTACGAGCAGTACTTC; CDR3: CATSDSGTGTYEQYF
J: TRBJ2-7; V: TRBV5-5; size: NA; D: TRBD2; DNA: TGTGCCAGCAGCTTCGCAGCGGGAGGACCCTACGAGCAGTACTTC; CDR3: CASSFAAGGPYEQYF
J: TRBJ2-7; V: TRBV11-3; size: NA; D: TRBD2; DNA: TGTGCCAGCAGGACTAGCTACTACGAGCAGTACTTC; CDR3: CASRTSYYEQYF
J: TRBJ2-5; V: TRBV6-5; size: NA; D: NA; DNA: TGTGCCAGCCAGGGGATCCTCCAAGAGACCCAGTACTTC; CDR3: CASQGILQETQYF
J: TRBJ2-7; V: TRBV5-6; size: NA; D: NA; DNA: TGTGCCAGCAGCTTGGTCCAGGGCCGAGCCTACGAGCAGTACTTC; CDR3: CASSLVQGRAYEQYF
J: TRBJ2-1; V: TRBV11-3; size: NA; D: TRBD2; DNA: TGTGCCAGCAGCTTAGATAGTACGGGCGGGGGCAATGAGCAGTTCTTC; CDR3: CASSLDSTGGGNEQFF
J: TRBJ1-5; V: TRBV6-4; size: NA; D: NA; DNA: TGTGCCAGCAGTCCCAGGGGCGGCAATCAGCCCCAGCATTTT; CDR3: CASSPRGGNQPQHF
J: TRBJ2-2; V: TRBV5-4; size: NA; D: TRBD2; DNA: TGTGCCAGCACCCGACTAGCGGGGGCCAACACCGGGGAGCTGTTTTTT; CDR3: CASTRLAGANTGELFF
J: TRBJ2-7; V: TRBV5-1; size: NA; D: NA; DNA: TGCGCCAGCAGCTTTATAGCGGACTACGAGCAGTACTTC; CDR3: CASSFIADYEQYF
J: TRBJ2-1; V: TRBV7-3; size: NA; D: TRBD2; DNA: TGTGCCAGCAGCTTAAGCGGGGGTTCATACAATGAGCAGTTCTTC; CDR3: CASSLSGGSYNEQFF
J: TRBJ2-5; V: TRBV9; size: NA; D: TRBD1; DNA: TGTGCCAGCAGCATAACAGGGGAAGAGACCCAGTACTTC; CDR3: CASSITGEETQYF
J: TRBJ1-1; V: TRBV7-2; size: NA; D: NA; DNA: TGTGCCAGCAGCTATAAGACAGGTTACACTGAAGCTTTCTTT; CDR3: CASSYKTGYTEAFF
J: TRBJ2-7; V: TRBV29-1; size: NA; D: TRBD1; DNA: TGCAGCGTTGATAGTCAGGGGACAGGTTCCTACGAGCAGTACTTC; CDR3: CSVDSQGTGSYEQYF
J: TRBJ2-7; V: TRBV9; size: NA; D: NA; DNA: TGTGCCAGCAGCCCCGGAATGGCAGGGGTCGACCACGAGCAGTACTTC; CDR3: CASSPGMAGVDHEQYF
J: TRBJ2-3; V: TRBV19; size: NA; D: TRBD2; DNA: TGTGCCAGTAGTGCCACTAGCGGGGGGGACACAGATACGCAGTATTTT; CDR3: CASSATSGGDTDTQYF